This record looks at one T cell receptor (beta chain) sequence and its context. Its antigen remains unidentified. The source of the sample is a study of beta chain features in type 1 diabetes. Study-wide results and caveats: A possible short-template PCR bias applies equally to patients and controls. A definitive answer on HLA type influencing TCRB rearrangement was not reached here.

Isolation of CD4+ naive, central memory, regulatory and stem cell-like memory cells was achieved by sorting via CD45RO/CCR7/CD25/CD127/CD95/CD27. The CDR3 covers 13 residues. Trimming stripped 4 bases from V and 8 bases from J, with 11 bases between. Germline CDR1 reads SEHNR; CDR2 reads FQNEAQ (reference sequence). All of the isolated RNA was reverse transcribed, so expressed TCRB transcripts were sequenced. The read count averaged roughly 4 million across naive, central memory and regulatory T cell samples. This table comes from immunoSEQ multiplex PCR, and its TCRdb copy is limited to in-frame clones, with some not included. The sample includes under 500,000 clones, 25% to 35% of them seen just once.

Specimen: naive CD4+ T cells from blood. The V gene is TRBV7-9, the J gene TRBJ1-4; D ambiguous. This receptor was taken from a man aged 18-30 years in good health. Here the CDR3 reads CASSSVQREKLFF. CDR3 bases: TGTGCCAGCAGCTCCGTACAGAGGGAAAAACTGTTTTTT.